This T cell receptor beta chain originates from a study of T cell responses to AZD1222 COVID-19 vaccine. Study-level results: Repertoire sampling was restricted to post-peak T cell response timepoints. Donors skewed white British and female; clonal diversity was possibly underestimated.

Germline V lookup: CDR1 LGHNA, CDR2 YNFKEQ. Trimming stripped 0 bases from V and 7 bases from J, with 7 bases between. CDR3 length: 14 amino acids. Data came from immunoSEQ multiplex PCR; TCRdb stores just in-frame clones and leaves some out. The sample has about 150,000 clones, 82% seen once. As to this clone: Its matching antigen is unknown.

The TCR was taken from an adult in good health. The sample consisted of peripheral blood, taken on day 0 of MenACWY control vaccination. This sequence joins TRBV4-2 and TRBJ1-6; D remains ambiguous. CDR3 protein: CASSQEAENSPLHF. Written as DNA, the CDR3 is TGTGCCAGCAGCCAAGAGGCGGAGAATTCACCCCTCCACTTT.